This TCR beta chain was captured by sequencing in a study of blood T cell repertoires in COVID-19. The wider study: From the United States, Italy and Spain came samples of acute and convalescent COVID-19. Sample material is recorded as cDNA or gDNA derived from T cells, B-cell-depleted T cells, or PBMCs.

Per the study methods: Counts of nucleated cells, estimated from reference gene primer amplification, were obtained. Libraries were prepared by immunoSEQ multiplex PCR; TCRdb keeps only in-frame clonotypes and omits some of them. V and J calls and clone size come straight from that table; D and trimming were deduced from the DNA. The repertoire consists of approximately 280,000 clones, with 70% to 90% occurring once and the leading ten covering around an eighth. Comments on this clone: The same CDR3 is also encoded by other DNA sequences in this sample.

Germline CDR1 SGDLS, CDR2 YYNGEE. The CDR3 length is 13 residues. V was clipped by 3 bases and J by 0 bases, with 6 bases between them. This rearrangement joins TRBV9 to TRBJ1-1; D is ambiguous. The sample comprised peripheral blood. The sequence came from a woman aged 55-75 years with acute or convalescent COVID-19. The DNA of the CDR3 is TGTGCCAGCAGCGCGACTGTGAACACTGAAGCTTTCTTT. This codes for CASSATVNTEAFF.